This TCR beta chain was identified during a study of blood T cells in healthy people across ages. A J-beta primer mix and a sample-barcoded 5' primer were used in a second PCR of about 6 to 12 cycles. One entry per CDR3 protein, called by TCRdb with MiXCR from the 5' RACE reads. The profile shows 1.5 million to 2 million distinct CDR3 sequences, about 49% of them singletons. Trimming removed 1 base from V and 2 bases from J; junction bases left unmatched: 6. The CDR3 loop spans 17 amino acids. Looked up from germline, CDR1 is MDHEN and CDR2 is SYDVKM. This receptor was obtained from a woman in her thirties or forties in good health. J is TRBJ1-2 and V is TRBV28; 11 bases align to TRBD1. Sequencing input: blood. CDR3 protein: CASSLYGQGARNYGYTF. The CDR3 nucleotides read TGTGCCAGCAGTTTATATGGACAGGGGGCAAGGAACTATGGCTACACCTTC.